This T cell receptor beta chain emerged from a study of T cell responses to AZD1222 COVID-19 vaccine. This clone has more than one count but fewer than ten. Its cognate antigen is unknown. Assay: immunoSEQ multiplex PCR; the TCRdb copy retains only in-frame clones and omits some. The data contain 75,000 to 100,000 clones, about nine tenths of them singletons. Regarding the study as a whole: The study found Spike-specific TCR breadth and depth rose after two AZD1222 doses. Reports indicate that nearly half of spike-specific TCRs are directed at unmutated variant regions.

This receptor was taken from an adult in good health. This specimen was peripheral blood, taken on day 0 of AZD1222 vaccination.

The CDR3 coding sequence is TGTGCCTGGAATAGGGCCCCCTCCTACGAGCAGTACTTC. Its protein product is CAWNRAPSYEQYF. J is TRBJ2-7 and V is TRBV30; D gene uncertain. The germline V gene has CDR1 GTSNPN and CDR2 SVGIG (reference sequence). With 4 bases removed from V and 0 bases from J, the gap between germline ends came to 10 bases. The CDR3 spans 13 residues.